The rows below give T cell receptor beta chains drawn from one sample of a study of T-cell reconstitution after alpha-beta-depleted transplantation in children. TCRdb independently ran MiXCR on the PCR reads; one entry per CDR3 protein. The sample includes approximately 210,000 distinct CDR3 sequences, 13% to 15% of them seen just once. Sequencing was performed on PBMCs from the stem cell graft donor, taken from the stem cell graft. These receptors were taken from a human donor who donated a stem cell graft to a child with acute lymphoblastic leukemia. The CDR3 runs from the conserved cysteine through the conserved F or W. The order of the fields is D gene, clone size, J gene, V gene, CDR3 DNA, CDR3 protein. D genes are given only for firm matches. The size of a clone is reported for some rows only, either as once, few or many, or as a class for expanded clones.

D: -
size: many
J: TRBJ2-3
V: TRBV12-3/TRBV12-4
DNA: TGTGCCAGCAGAACAGGGACCCACCGACGAAGCACAGATACGCAGTATTTT
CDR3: CASRTGTHRRSTDTQYF

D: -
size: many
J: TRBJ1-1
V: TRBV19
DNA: TGTGCCAGTAGAGAGTGGGGTGAGGAGAACACTGAAGCTTTCTTT
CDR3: CASREWGEENTEAFF

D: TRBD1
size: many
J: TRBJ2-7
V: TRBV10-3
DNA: TGTGCCATCAGTGAGTCGGGCAGGGGGTCGTCCTACGAGCAGTACTTC
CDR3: CAISESGRGSSYEQYF

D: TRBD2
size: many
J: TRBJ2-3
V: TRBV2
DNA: TGTGCCAGCAGGACGGGGACTAGCGGGTTGAGCACAGATACGCAGTATTTT
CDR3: CASRTGTSGLSTDTQYF

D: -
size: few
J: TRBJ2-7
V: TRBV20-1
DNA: TGCAGTGCCAAGAAAAGCTCCTACGAGCAGTACTTC
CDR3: CSAKKSSYEQYF

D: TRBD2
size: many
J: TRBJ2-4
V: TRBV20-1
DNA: TGCAGTGCTGGCCGGGGGGAAAACATTCAGTACTTC
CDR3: CSAGRGENIQYF

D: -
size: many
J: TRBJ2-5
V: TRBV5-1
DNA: TGCGCCAGCAGCTTGGATTCTGGCCGGGAGACCCAGTACTTC
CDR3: CASSLDSGRETQYF

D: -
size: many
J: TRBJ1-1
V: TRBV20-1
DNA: TGCGCGGGGTCCGACACTGAAGCTTTCTTT
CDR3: CAGSDTEAFF

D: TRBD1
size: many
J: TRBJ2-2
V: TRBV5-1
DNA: TGCGCCAGCAGGCCGACAGGGTTTCCCACCGGGGAGCTGTTTTTT
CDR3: CASRPTGFPTGELFF

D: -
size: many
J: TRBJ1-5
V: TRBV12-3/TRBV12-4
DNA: TGTGCCAGTAACCGGGACCTGGGACAGCCCCAGCATTTT
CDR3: CASNRDLGQPQHF

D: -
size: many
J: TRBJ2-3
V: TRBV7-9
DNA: TGTGCCAGCAGCGATTCCAGAGGGGGGCTGGGCACAGATACGCAGTATTTT
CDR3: CASSDSRGGLGTDTQYF

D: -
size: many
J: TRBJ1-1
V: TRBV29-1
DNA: TGCAGCGTGCCCGGGATGAACACTGAAGCTTTCTTT
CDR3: CSVPGMNTEAFF

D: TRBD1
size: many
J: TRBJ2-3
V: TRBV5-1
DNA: TGCGCCAGCAGCGAACAGGGGGATACGCAGTATTTT
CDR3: CASSEQGDTQYF

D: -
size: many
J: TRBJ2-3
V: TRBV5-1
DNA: TGCGCCAGCAGCTTGGCCCCGGGAGTGGTCACAGATACGCAGTATTTT
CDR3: CASSLAPGVVTDTQYF

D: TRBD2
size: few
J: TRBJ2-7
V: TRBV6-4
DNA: TGTGCCAGCGAATCCCGTTTTGGCCGGACTAGCGGGAGGGAAAGCTCCTACGAGCAGTACTTC
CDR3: CASESRFGRTSGRESSYEQYF

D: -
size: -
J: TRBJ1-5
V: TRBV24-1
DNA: TGTGCCACCGCGGCTCGTTCTAACAATCAGCCCCAGCATTTT
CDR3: CATAARSNNQPQHF